The rows below give T cell receptor beta chains drawn from one sample of a study of shared clonotypes between healthy human individuals. Sequencing used immunoSEQ multiplex PCR; TCRdb keeps in-frame clones, though not all of them. The data hold more than 200,000 clones, with about 69% observed a single time. The source material was memory CD4+ T cells sorted from blood. All receptors come from a man aged 25-45 years in good health. The CDR3 runs from the conserved cysteine through the conserved F or W. D genes are given only for firm matches. Some rows have no size entry. The others give once, few or many, or a class for an expanded clone.

>15|.|TRBJ2-1|TRBV5-1|.
TGCGCCAGCAGCGTGGAGCTCCGCTCCTACAATGAGCAGTTCTTC
CASSVELRSYNEQFF
>15|.|TRBJ2-7|TRBV5-4|.
TGTGCCAGCAGGTTTGAGGCTAGCCCTCTCTACGAGCAGTACTTC
CASRFEASPLYEQYF
>12|.|TRBJ1-5|TRBV18|.
TGTGCCAGCTCTTACGAGAATCAGCCCCAGCATTTT
CASSYENQPQHF
>14|TRBD1|TRBJ2-1|TRBV29-1|.
TGCAGCGTTGATAGTGACAGGGTTTACAATGAGCAGTTCTTC
CSVDSDRVYNEQFF
>18|TRBD2|TRBJ2-3|TRBV9|few
TGTGCCAGCAGCATAGGACTAGCGGGAGGGCCGGACACAGATACGCAGTATTTT
CASSIGLAGGPDTDTQYF
>15|.|TRBJ2-7|TRBV28|.
TGTGCCAGCAGTTTACGGGACCGGTACTCCTACGAGCAGTACTTC
CASSLRDRYSYEQYF
>15|.|TRBJ2-7|TRBV11-2|.
TGTGCCAGCAGCTCGAGCCTAGCGCTAACCTACGAGCAGTACTTC
CASSSSLALTYEQYF
>14|.|TRBJ2-6|TRBV10-2|.
TGCGCCAGCAGGGAGTATACTGGGGCCAACGTCCTGACTTTC
CASREYTGANVLTF
>13|.|TRBJ1-5|TRBV30|once
TGTGCCTGGAGTGGACAGACAAATCAGCCCCAGCATTTT
CAWSGQTNQPQHF
>16|.|TRBJ2-3|TRBV19|.
TGTGCCAGTAGTATAGATCGATCTGGGGAGACAGATACGCAGTATTTT
CASSIDRSGETDTQYF
>15|TRBD2|TRBJ2-5|TRBV19|.
TGTGCCAGTAGTGATGCTAGCGGGAGATGGGAGACCCAGTACTTC
CASSDASGRWETQYF
>20|TRBD2|TRBJ2-6|TRBV4-2|few
TGTGCCAGCAGCCAAGATTCCTTCCGACTAGCGGGAGTTGGGGCCAACGTCCTGACTTTC
CASSQDSFRLAGVGANVLTF
>14|.|TRBJ2-1|TRBV15|.
TGTGCCACCAGCAGAGATATTAGCAGCTATGAGCAGTTCTTC
CATSRDISSYEQFF
>17|.|TRBJ2-2|TRBV19|.
TGTGCCAGTAGTAGGGGCGGCAGGGGCGCGGACACCGGGGAGCTGTTTTTT
CASSRGGRGADTGELFF
>17|TRBD2|TRBJ2-1|TRBV28|.
TGTGCCAGCAGTCACCGGGCTAGCGGAAGGAACTACAATGAGCAGTTCTTC
CASSHRASGRNYNEQFF
>13|TRBD1|TRBJ1-1|TRBV12-5|.
TGTGCTAGTGGTTTGACACAGGGGAGTGTTGCTTTCTTT
CASGLTQGSVAFF
>16|.|TRBJ2-1|TRBV5-4|.
TGTGCCAGCAGCTTGTTTTCGGCGAGGGGAGACAATGAGCAGTTCTTC
CASSLFSARGDNEQFF
>17|TRBD2|TRBJ2-1|TRBV27|.
TGTGCCAGCAGTTCGTATGGACTAGCGGGAAACGACAATGAGCAGTTCTTC
CASSSYGLAGNDNEQFF
>13|.|TRBJ2-5|TRBV15|.
TGTGCCACCAGGGGGCGGGATGGAGAGACCCAGTACTTC
CATRGRDGETQYF
>13|.|TRBJ2-3|TRBV11-2|.
TGTGCCAGCAGCTTACTGGGGAAAGATACGCAGTATTTT
CASSLLGKDTQYF
>15|TRBD2|TRBJ2-7|TRBV5-1|.
TGCGCCAGCAGCCAGGGACTAGCGGGAACGTACGAGCAGTACTTC
CASSQGLAGTYEQYF
>12|.|TRBJ1-5|TRBV29-1|many
TGCAGCGTAGGTGGGGGGAATCAGCCCCAGCATTTT
CSVGGGNQPQHF
>13|.|TRBJ2-5|TRBV5-6|.
TGTGCCAGCAGCTTGAGACAGCAAGAGACCCAGTACTTC
CASSLRQQETQYF
>20|TRBD2|TRBJ2-1|TRBV19|.
TGTGCCAGTAGCTCCCGAGTCATTGTTGGGGGAGGGAGCTCCTACAATGAGCAGTTCTTC
CASSSRVIVGGGSSYNEQFF
>15|.|TRBJ2-5|TRBV9|.
TGTGCCAGCAGCGTAGGGTTCGGGTTAGCAGAGACCCAGTACTTC
CASSVGFGLAETQYF
>12|.|TRBJ1-1|TRBV21-1|.
TGTGCCAGAGGACATATGAACACTGAAGCTTTCTTT
CARGHMNTEAFF
>15|.|TRBJ2-5|TRBV7-2|few
TGTGCCAGCAGCTTATCGGGGCGGGGCCAAGAGACCCAGTACTTC
CASSLSGRGQETQYF